The 14 T cell receptor beta chains below were found in one sample sequenced in a study of cytomegalovirus exposure and HLA in healthy donors. Use of 60 Vbeta and 13 Jbeta primers characterized the PCR. The assay was immunoSEQ multiplex PCR, and TCRdb's table has in-frame clones only and misses some. Here the sample spans approximately 120,000 clones, about 74% being singletons. The material sequenced was PBMCs. Receptor source: a man younger than 45 in good health and CMV-seronegative.

The V call is TRBV2, the J call TRBJ2-1; TRBD1 aligns across 7 bases. Germline CDR1 and CDR2: SNHLY and FYNNEI. This CDR3 contains 12 residues. V gave up 8 bases and J gave up 8 bases; unmatched junction bases: 6. CDR3 residues: CASGGQSHEQFF. CDR3 DNA: TGTGCCAGCGGGGGACAGTCGCATGAGCAGTTCTTC.

The CDR3 nucleotides are TGTGCCAGTAGTTCCTCAACGCCGGGGGGGGAAGTCCTGAGGATGGAGACCCAGTACTTC. Translation gives CASSSSTPGGEVLRMETQYF. This chain joins TRBV19 and TRBJ2-5, with 8 bases fitting TRBD2. CDR1 is LNHDA, CDR2 SQIVND, per germline (reference sequence). The CDR3 totals 20 residues. Germline trimming cut 5 bases from V and 5 bases from J; bases unmatched to any gene: 25.

The chain is built from TRBV28 and TRBJ1-5; D uncertain. Trimming left V 3 bases short and J 7 bases short, with 10 bases between. Germline CDR1 and CDR2: MDHEN and SYDVKM. CDR3 length equals 13 residues. The CDR3 loop reads CASSLGRRQPQHF. As DNA, the CDR3 is TGTGCCAGCAGTTTGGGGAGAAGACAGCCCCAGCATTTT.

V and J are TRBV28 and TRBJ1-1, with D possibly being TRBD1 (5 bases). The CDR3 runs 11 residues. Germline V gene sequence: CDR1 MDHEN, CDR2 SYDVKM. Deletions cut 5 bases from V and 6 bases from J, with 7 bases between. For the CDR3, the DNA is TGTGCCAGCAGTCGACAGCCTGAAGCTTTCTTT. It encodes CASSRQPEAFF.

The CDR3 DNA follows: TGCGCCAGCAGCTTGGTCCCCGGGACAGATACGCAGTATTTT. Its protein is CASSLVPGTDTQYF. The genes are TRBV5-1 and TRBJ2-3; D is unresolved. This CDR3 spans 14 amino acids. V was trimmed by 0 bases and J by 3 bases, leaving 8 bases between them. Germline V CDR1 and CDR2: SGHRS, YFSETQ. Variable domain in full (rest from reference TRBV5-1 and TRBJ2-3): KAGVTQTPRYLIKTRGQQVTLSCSPISGHRSVSWYQQTPGQGLQFLFEYFSETQRNKGNFPGRFSGRQFSNSRSEMNVSTLELGDSALYLCASSLVPGTDTQYFGPGTRLTVL.

This sequence joins TRBV19 and TRBJ1-2; 9 bases are a match to TRBD1. J gave up 3 bases and V 4 bases, and 12 bases lay outside the gene matches. Germline V gene data show CDR1 as LNHDA and CDR2 as SQIVND (reference sequence). The CDR3 consists of 17 residues. The CDR3 loop reads CASSTPRDRVVDYGYTF. In nucleotides, the CDR3 is TGTGCCAGTAGTACGCCTCGGGACAGGGTTGTGGACTATGGCTACACCTTC.

The CDR3 is CASSVGTANYGYTF. The CDR3 coding sequence is TGTGCCAGCAGTGTGGGGACAGCCAACTATGGCTACACCTTC. The chain carries TRBV28 and TRBJ1-2, with 7 nucleotides matching TRBD1. This CDR3 has 14 residues. CDR1 and CDR2 (germline): MDHEN, SYDVKM. V lost 5 bases to trimming and J lost 2 bases; unmatched junction nucleotides: 5.

This rearrangement joins TRBV5-1 to TRBJ2-7, with 7 bases that match TRBD2. CDR1 and CDR2 (germline): SGHRS, YFSETQ. V dropped 1 base and J dropped 3; count of bases not matched to a gene: 7. The CDR3 spans 15 residues. CDR3 sequence: CASSLLSGTYYEQYF. The CDR3, as DNA: TGCGCCAGCAGCTTGCTGAGCGGGACCTACTACGAGCAGTACTTC.

V is TRBV27 and J is TRBJ1-1; a weak D match, TRBD1 (6 bases). Germline V lookup: CDR1 MNHEY, CDR2 SMNVEV (reference sequence). CDR3 length: 15 amino acids. V lost 4 bases and J 5 bases, leaving 17 bases between the germline ends. The CDR3 reads CASSSPEWGRTEAFF. CDR3 sequence (DNA): TGTGCCAGCAGTTCCCCGGAGTGGGGGCGAACTGAAGCTTTCTTT.

The chain joins TRBV29-1 to TRBJ1-2, with 7 bases lining up with TRBD1. Germline assignment: CDR1 SQVTM and CDR2 ANQGSEA. The CDR3 spans 13 residues. V gave up 3 bases and J gave up 6 bases; unmatched junction bases: 7. CDR3 residues: CSVDPTGNDGYTF. Here the CDR3 DNA reads TGCAGCGTTGACCCGACAGGGAATGATGGCTACACCTTC. Combining the CDR3 with reference TRBV29-1 and TRBJ1-2 gives the whole variable domain SAVISQKPSRDICQRGTSLTIQCQVDSQVTMMFWYRQQPGQSLTLIATANQGSEATYESGFVIDKFPISRPNLTFSTLTVSNMSPEDSSIYLCSVDPTGNDGYTFGSGTRLTVV.

The V call is TRBV7-2, the J call TRBJ1-1; D is ambiguous. The CDR3 spans 14 residues. V dropped 6 bases and J dropped 1 base, with 12 bases sitting between them. The germline gives CDR1 SGHTA, CDR2 FQGNSA. The CDR3 DNA reads as TGTGCCAGCAGACAACAGAAGGCGAACACTGAAGCTTTCTTT. It is translated as CASRQQKANTEAFF.

This chain connects TRBV2 to TRBJ1-2; unclear D gene. Trimming shortened V by 7 bases and J by 6 bases, and 15 bases separated the two germline ends. In germline, CDR1 is SNHLY, CDR2 FYNNEI. The CDR3 is 13 residues long. The CDR3 spells CASMRYGSHGYTF. In DNA, the CDR3 is TGTGCCAGCATGCGGTACGGGAGCCATGGCTACACCTTC.

This chain connects TRBV2 to TRBJ2-1; 8 bases match TRBD2. The CDR3 has 18 amino acids. The trim removed 1 base at V and 9 bases at J, leaving 17 bases unmatched. Germline V gene lookup returns CDR1 SNHLY and CDR2 FYNNEI. The CDR3 loop is CASSEVAFTGLGDSEQFF. CDR3 sequence (DNA): TGTGCCAGCAGTGAAGTCGCTTTTACGGGACTAGGAGATAGTGAGCAGTTCTTC. Supplemented by reference TRBV2 and TRBJ2-1, the full variable domain reads EPEVTQTPSHQVTQMGQEVILRCVPISNHLYFYWYRQILGQKVEFLVSFYNNEISEKSEIFDDQFSVERPDGSNFTLKIRSTKLEDSAMYFCASSEVAFTGLGDSEQFFGPGTRLTVL.

In its sample, this clone was seen once. CDR3 in DNA: TGTGCCAGCTCACCACCGTCTTTTCAGGGAACTGAAGCTTTCTTT. It codes for CASSPPSFQGTEAFF. The chain employs TRBV18 and TRBJ1-1, with D possibly matching TRBD1 (5 bases). CDR1 and CDR2 (germline): KGHSH, LQKENI. The CDR3 totals 15 residues. V was shortened by 0 bases and J by 5 bases, with 13 bases between the two germline ends.